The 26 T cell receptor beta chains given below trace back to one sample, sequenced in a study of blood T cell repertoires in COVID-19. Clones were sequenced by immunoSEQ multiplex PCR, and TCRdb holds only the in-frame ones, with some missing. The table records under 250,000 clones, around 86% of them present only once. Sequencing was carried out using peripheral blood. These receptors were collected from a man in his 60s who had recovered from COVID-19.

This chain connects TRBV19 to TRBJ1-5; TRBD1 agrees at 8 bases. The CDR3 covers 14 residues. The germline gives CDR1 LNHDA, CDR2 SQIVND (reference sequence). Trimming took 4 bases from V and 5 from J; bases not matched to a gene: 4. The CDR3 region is CASSTTGGHQPQHF. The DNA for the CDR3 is TGTGCCAGTAGTACAACAGGGGGTCATCAGCCCCAGCATTTT.

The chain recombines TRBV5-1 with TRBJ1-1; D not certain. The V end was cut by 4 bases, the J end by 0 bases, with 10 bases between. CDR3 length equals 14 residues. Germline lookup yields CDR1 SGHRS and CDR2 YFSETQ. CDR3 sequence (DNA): TGCGCCAGCAGCCGAGGGTCGGTGAACACTGAAGCTTTCTTT. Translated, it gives CASSRGSVNTEAFF. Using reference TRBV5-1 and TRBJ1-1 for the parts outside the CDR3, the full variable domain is KAGVTQTPRYLIKTRGQQVTLSCSPISGHRSVSWYQQTPGQGLQFLFEYFSETQRNKGNFPGRFSGRQFSNSRSEMNVSTLELGDSALYLCASSRGSVNTEAFFGQGTRLTVV.

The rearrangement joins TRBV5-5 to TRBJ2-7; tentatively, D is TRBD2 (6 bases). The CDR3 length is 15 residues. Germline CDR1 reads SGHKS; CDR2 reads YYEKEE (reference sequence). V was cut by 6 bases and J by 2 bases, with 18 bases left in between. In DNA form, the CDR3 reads TGTGCCAGCACCAGAGGCCAGGGAGGTCCCTACGAGCAGTACTTC. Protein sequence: CASTRGQGGPYEQYF.

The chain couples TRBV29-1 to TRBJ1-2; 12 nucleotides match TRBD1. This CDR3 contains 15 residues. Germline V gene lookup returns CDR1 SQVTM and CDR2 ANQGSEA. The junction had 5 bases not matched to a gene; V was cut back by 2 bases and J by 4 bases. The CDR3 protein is CSVELGQGAGYGYTF. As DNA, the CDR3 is TGCAGCGTTGAATTGGGACAGGGGGCTGGCTATGGCTACACCTTC. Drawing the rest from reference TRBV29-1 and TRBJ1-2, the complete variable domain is SAVISQKPSRDICQRGTSLTIQCQVDSQVTMMFWYRQQPGQSLTLIATANQGSEATYESGFVIDKFPISRPNLTFSTLTVSNMSPEDSSIYLCSVELGQGAGYGYTFGSGTRLTVV.

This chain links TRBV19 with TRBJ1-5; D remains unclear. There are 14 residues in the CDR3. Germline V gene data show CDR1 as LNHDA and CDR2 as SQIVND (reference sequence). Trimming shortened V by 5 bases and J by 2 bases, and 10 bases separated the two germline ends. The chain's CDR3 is CASSVLRGNQPQHF. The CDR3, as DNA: TGTGCCAGTAGTGTTCTACGGGGCAATCAGCCCCAGCATTTT.

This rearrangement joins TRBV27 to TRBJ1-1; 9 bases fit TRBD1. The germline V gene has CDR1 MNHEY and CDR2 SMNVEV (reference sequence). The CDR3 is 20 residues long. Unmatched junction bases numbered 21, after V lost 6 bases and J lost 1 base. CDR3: CASRMIPLGQGVPRNTEAFF. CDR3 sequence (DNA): TGTGCCAGCAGGATGATCCCCCTGGGACAGGGTGTTCCGCGGAACACTGAAGCTTTCTTT.

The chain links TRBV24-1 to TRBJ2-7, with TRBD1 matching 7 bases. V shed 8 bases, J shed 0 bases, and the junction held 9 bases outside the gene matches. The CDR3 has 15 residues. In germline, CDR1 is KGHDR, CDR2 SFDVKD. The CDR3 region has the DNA TGTGCCACCACCAGGAGAAGACAGGGCTCCTACGAGCAGTACTTC. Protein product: CATTRRRQGSYEQYF.

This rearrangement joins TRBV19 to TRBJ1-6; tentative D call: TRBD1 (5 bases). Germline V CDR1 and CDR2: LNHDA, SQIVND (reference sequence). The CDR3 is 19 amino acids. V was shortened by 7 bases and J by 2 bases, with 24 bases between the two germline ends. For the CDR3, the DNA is TGTGCCAGTACCCGGTCGCTTGTGTGGGGGGGAACCTATAATTCACCCCTCCACTTT. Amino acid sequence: CASTRSLVWGGTYNSPLHF.

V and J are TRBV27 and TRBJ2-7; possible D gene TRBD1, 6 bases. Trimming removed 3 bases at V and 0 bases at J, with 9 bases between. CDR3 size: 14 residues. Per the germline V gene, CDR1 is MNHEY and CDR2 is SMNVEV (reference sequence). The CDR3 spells CASSFRTDSYEQYF. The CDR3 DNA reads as TGTGCCAGCAGTTTCCGGACAGACTCCTACGAGCAGTACTTC.

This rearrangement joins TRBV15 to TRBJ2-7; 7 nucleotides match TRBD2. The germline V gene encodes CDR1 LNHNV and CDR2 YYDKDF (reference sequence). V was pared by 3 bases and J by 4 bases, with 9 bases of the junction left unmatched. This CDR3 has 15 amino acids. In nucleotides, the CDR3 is TGTGCCACCAGCAGGGCCATGGGCGGGAGTTACGAGCAGTACTTC. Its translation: CATSRAMGGSYEQYF.

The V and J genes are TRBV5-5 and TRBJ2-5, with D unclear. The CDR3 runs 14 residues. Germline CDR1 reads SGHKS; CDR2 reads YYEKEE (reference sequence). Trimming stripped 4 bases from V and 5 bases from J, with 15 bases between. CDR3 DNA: TGTGCCAGCAGCCCCTCGAGGCCGACGGAGACCCAGTACTTC. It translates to CASSPSRPTETQYF.

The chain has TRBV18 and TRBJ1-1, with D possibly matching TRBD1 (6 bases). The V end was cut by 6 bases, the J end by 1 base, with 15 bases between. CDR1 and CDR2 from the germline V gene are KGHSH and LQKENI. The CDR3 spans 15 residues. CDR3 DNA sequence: TGTGCCAGCTCCTATCTCACAGGGCAGAACACTGAAGCTTTCTTT. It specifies CASSYLTGQNTEAFF.

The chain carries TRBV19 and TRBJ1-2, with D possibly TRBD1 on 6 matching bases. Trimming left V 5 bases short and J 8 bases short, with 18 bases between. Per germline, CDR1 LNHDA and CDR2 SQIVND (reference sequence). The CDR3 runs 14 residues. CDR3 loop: CASSPGTSKGGYTF. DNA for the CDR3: TGTGCCAGTAGTCCAGGGACATCCAAGGGCGGCTACACCTTC.

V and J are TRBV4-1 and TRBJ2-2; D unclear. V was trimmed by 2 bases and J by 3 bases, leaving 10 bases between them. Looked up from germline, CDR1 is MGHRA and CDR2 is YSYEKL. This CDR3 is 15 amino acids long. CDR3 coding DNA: TGCGCCAGCAGCCAACCCTGGGCAGACACCGGGGAGCTGTTTTTT. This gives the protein CASSQPWADTGELFF.

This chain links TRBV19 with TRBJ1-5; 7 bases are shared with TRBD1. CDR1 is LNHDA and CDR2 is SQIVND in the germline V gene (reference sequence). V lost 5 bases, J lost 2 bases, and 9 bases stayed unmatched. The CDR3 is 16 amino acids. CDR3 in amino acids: CASSLQTGSGNQPQHF. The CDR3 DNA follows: TGTGCCAGTAGTCTTCAGACAGGGTCGGGCAATCAGCCCCAGCATTTT.

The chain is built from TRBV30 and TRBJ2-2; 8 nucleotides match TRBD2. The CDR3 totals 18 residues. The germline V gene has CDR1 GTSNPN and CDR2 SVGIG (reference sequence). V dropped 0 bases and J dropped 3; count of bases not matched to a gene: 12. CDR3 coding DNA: TGTGCCTGGAGTGTACACCTTGCGGGAGGCACCGACACCGGGGAGCTGTTTTTT. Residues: CAWSVHLAGGTDTGELFF.

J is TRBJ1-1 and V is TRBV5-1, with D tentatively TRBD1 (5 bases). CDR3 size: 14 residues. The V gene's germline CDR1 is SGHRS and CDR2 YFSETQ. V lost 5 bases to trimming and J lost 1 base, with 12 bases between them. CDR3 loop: CASSTQGRNTEAFF. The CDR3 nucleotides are TGCGCCAGCAGTACCCAGGGCAGGAACACTGAAGCTTTCTTT.

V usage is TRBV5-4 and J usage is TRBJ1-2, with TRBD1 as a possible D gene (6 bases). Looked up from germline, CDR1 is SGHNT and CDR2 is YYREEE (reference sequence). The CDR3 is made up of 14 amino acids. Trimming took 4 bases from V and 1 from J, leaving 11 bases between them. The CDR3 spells CASSGGQLNYGYTF. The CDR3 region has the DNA TGTGCCAGCAGCGGTGGACAGCTTAACTATGGCTACACCTTC.

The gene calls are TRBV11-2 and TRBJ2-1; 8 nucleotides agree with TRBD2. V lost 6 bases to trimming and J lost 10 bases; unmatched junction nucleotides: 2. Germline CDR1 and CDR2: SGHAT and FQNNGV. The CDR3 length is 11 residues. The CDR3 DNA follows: TGTGCCAGCAGGGTAGCGGGGGAGCAGTTCTTC. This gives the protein CASRVAGEQFF.

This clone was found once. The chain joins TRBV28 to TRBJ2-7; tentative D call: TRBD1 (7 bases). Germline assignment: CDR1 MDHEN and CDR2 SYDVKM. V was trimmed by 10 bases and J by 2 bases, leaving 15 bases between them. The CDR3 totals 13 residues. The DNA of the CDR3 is TGTGCCACCAGGCAGGGGGGTCCCTACGAGCAGTACTTC. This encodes CATRQGGPYEQYF.

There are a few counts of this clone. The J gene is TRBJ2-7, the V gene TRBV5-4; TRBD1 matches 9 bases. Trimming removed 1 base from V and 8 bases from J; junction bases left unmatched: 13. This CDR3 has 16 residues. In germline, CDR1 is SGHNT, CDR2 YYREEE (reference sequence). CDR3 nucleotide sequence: TGTGCCAGCAGCTTGAAGGACAGGGGTCTTCCGGTGCAGCAGTACTTC. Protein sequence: CASSLKDRGLPVQQYF. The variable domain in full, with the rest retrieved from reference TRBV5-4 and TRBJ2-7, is ETGVTQSPTHLIKTRGQQVTLRCSSQSGHNTVSWYQQALGQGPQFIFQYYREEENGRGNFPPRFSGLQFPNYSSELNVNALELDDSALYLCASSLKDRGLPVQQYFGPGTRLTVT.

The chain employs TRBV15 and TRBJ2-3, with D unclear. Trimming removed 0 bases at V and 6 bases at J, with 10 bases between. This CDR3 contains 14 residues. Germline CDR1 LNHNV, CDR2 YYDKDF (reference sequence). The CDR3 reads CATSRDRPGDTQYF. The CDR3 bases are TGTGCCACCAGCAGAGACCGACCCGGGGATACGCAGTATTTT.

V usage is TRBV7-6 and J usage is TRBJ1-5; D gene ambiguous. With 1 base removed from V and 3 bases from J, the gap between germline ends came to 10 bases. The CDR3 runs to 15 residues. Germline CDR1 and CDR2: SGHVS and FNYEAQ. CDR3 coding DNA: TGTGCCAGCAGCTTAGGGGCTGAAACCAATCAGCCCCAGCATTTT. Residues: CASSLGAETNQPQHF.

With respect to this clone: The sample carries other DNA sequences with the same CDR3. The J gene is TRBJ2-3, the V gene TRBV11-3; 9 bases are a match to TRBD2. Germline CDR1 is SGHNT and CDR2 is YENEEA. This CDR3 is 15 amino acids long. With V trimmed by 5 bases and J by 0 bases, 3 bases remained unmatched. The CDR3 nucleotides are TGTGCCAGCAGCCCAGGACTAGCGAGCACAGATACGCAGTATTTT. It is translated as CASSPGLASTDTQYF.

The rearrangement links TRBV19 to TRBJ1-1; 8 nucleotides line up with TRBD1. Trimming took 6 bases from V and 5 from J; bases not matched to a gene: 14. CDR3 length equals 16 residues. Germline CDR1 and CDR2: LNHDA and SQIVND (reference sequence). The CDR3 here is CASRTGGFFSGTEAFF. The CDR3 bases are TGTGCCAGTAGAACAGGGGGGTTCTTTTCGGGAACTGAAGCTTTCTTT.

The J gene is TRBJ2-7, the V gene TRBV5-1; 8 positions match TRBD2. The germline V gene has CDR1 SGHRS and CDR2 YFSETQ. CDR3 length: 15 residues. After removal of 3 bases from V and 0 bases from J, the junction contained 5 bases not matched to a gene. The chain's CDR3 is CASSSGGGHSYEQYF. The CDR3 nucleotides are TGCGCCAGCAGCTCTGGCGGGGGGCACTCCTACGAGCAGTACTTC. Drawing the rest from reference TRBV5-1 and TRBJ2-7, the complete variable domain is KAGVTQTPRYLIKTRGQQVTLSCSPISGHRSVSWYQQTPGQGLQFLFEYFSETQRNKGNFPGRFSGRQFSNSRSEMNVSTLELGDSALYLCASSSGGGHSYEQYFGPGTRLTVT.